These 5 T cell receptor beta chains were all obtained from the same sample, sequenced in a study of T cell changes during pregnancy in multiple sclerosis. The assay was immunoSEQ multiplex PCR, and TCRdb's table has in-frame clones only and misses some. The repertoire has about 42,000 clones, about 90% of them found once; the top ten carry roughly 1.9%. Here the sequenced sample was CD4+ T cells from peripheral blood mononuclear cells, taken after pregnancy. The receptors come from a female donor in good health, enrolled as a control in a pregnancy study.

The chain carries TRBV28 and TRBJ2-3; D remains unclear. Trimming took 11 bases from V and 0 from J, leaving 9 bases between them. The CDR3 loop spans 12 amino acids. CDR1 is MDHEN, CDR2 SYDVKM, per germline. CDR3 coding DNA: TGTGCCGGCCAGTCTAGCACAGATACGCAGTATTTT. Protein: CAGQSSTDTQYF.

The gene calls are TRBV7-3 and TRBJ2-1; 11 nucleotides line up with TRBD2. The CDR3 loop spans 17 amino acids. After removal of 1 base from V and 5 bases from J, the junction contained 7 bases not matched to a gene. Germline values: CDR1 SGHTA, CDR2 FQGTGA. The CDR3 DNA is TGTGCCAGCAGCTTAAGGACCGGGACTAGCGGAGACAATGAGCAGTTCTTC. Its translation is CASSLRTGTSGDNEQFF.

The chain is built from TRBV27 and TRBJ1-1; D not certain. This CDR3 spans 13 amino acids. The germline V gene encodes CDR1 MNHEY and CDR2 SMNVEV (reference sequence). Trimming removed 3 bases from V and 1 base from J, with 6 bases in between. CDR3 in DNA: TGTGCCAGCAGTTTCATCAGGAACACTGAAGCTTTCTTT. Its translation: CASSFIRNTEAFF.

The chain uses TRBV5-4 and TRBJ1-4, with D possibly TRBD1 on 5 matching bases. This CDR3 spans 15 amino acids. Germline V CDR1 and CDR2: SGHNT, YYREEE (reference sequence). The V gene lost 4 bases and the J gene lost 4 bases, with 14 bases spanning the gap. The CDR3 coding sequence is TGTGCCAGCAGCCCGGCGGGGGTCGGTAATGAAAAACTGTTTTTT. Its translation: CASSPAGVGNEKLFF.

The CDR3 sequence: CASSLATRTGELFF. CDR3 bases: TGTGCCAGCAGCTTAGCGACACGTACCGGGGAGCTGTTTTTT. The chain recombines TRBV7-2 with TRBJ2-2; no definite D call. Trimming shortened V by 0 bases and J by 5 bases, and 7 bases separated the two germline ends. CDR1 and CDR2 (germline): SGHTA, FQGNSA. The CDR3 runs to 14 residues.